These 26 T cell receptor beta chains were all obtained from the same sample, sequenced in a study of cytomegalovirus exposure and HLA in healthy donors. It was with 60 Vbeta and 13 Jbeta primers that the PCR ran. Profiled with immunoSEQ multiplex PCR; TCRdb holds only in-frame clones, not every one. Here the sample spans approximately 180,000 clones, approximately 72% being singletons. Input material: PBMCs. These receptors all come from a human donor in good health.

CDR3 protein: CASSQDPGLGETQYF. The DNA of the CDR3 is TGCGCCAGCAGCCAAGATCCAGGGTTGGGGGAGACCCAGTACTTC. The gene calls are TRBV4-1 and TRBJ2-5; TRBD1 might be the D (5 bases). V lost 0 bases to trimming and J lost 5 bases, with 13 bases between them. Per germline, CDR1 MGHRA and CDR2 YSYEKL. This CDR3 region has 15 residues.

Turning to this clone: This specimen includes other DNA sequences encoding the same CDR3. This chain uses TRBV21-1 with TRBJ1-1. TRBV21-1 is listed as a pseudogene. The CDR3 spans 19 residues. The CDR3 nucleotides read TGTGCCAGCAGCGTCCGACTTTACAGAGGGCGCGGGATAAACACTGAAGCTTTCTTT. Amino acid sequence: CASSVRLYRGRGINTEAFF.

The chain uses TRBV5-1 and TRBJ2-5; 8 nucleotides match TRBD1. The J call may not be correct, given that the DNA end is closer to TRBJ2-7. Germline V gene sequence: CDR1 SGHRS, CDR2 YFSETQ. The CDR3 spans 15 residues. The CDR3 nucleotides read TGCGCCAGCAGCGATTGGACAGGGCAAACATACGAGCAGTACTTC. The encoded protein is CASSDWTGQTYEQYF.

This clone was seen only a few times. The CDR3 is CASSLDGVSGANVLTF. Written as DNA, the CDR3 is TGTGCCAGCAGCTTGGACGGAGTCTCTGGGGCCAACGTCCTGACTTTC. This chain uses TRBV5-4 with TRBJ2-6, with no clear D. Between the trimmed V and J ends, which lost 0 bases and 0 bases, there was a span of 7 bases. The CDR3 is 16 residues long. Germline assignment: CDR1 SGHNT and CDR2 YYREEE (reference sequence). Based on the CDR3 plus reference TRBV5-4 and TRBJ2-6, the full variable domain is ETGVTQSPTHLIKTRGQQVTLRCSSQSGHNTVSWYQQALGQGPQFIFQYYREEENGRGNFPPRFSGLQFPNYSSELNVNALELDDSALYLCASSLDGVSGANVLTFGAGSRLTVL.

The chain links TRBV10-1 to TRBJ2-2, with 7 nucleotides matching TRBD2. The CDR3 totals 17 residues. CDR1 and CDR2 from the germline V gene are WNHNN and SYGVQD (reference sequence). The V gene end was trimmed by 8 bases and the J gene end by 2 bases; junction bases not matched to a gene: 14. The chain's CDR3 is CASGDSGTITNTGELFF. The CDR3 bases are TGCGCCAGCGGAGATTCCGGGACTATTACTAACACCGGGGAGCTGTTTTTT.

This clone has only one observation. J is TRBJ2-3 and V is TRBV4-3; 9 bases map to TRBD2. Trimming cost V 4 bases and J 3 bases; bases outside gene matches: 8. Germline CDR1 reads LGHNA; CDR2 reads YSLEER. The CDR3 loop spans 16 amino acids. CDR3 loop: CASSPELAGATDTQYF. The DNA for the CDR3 is TGCGCCAGCAGCCCCGAATTAGCGGGGGCTACAGATACGCAGTATTTT.

The chain combines TRBV9 with TRBJ2-3, with D uncertain. Germline lookup yields CDR1 SGDLS and CDR2 YYNGEE. V was shortened by 2 bases and J by 4 bases, with 8 bases between the two germline ends. CDR3 size: 13 residues. CDR3 region: CASSVPSSDTQYF. In DNA, the CDR3 is TGTGCCAGCAGCGTCCCCTCTTCAGATACGCAGTATTTT.

The chain carries TRBV18 and TRBJ1-6; 8 bases match TRBD1. V lost 4 bases, J lost 8 bases, and 7 bases stayed unmatched. The CDR3 spans 15 residues. Germline V gene lookup returns CDR1 KGHSH and CDR2 LQKENI. CDR3: CASSRRQGKDSPLHF. CDR3 bases: TGTGCCAGCTCACGGAGACAGGGGAAGGATTCACCCCTCCACTTT.

There are a few counts of this clone. The V gene is TRBV19, the J gene TRBJ1-2; D gene uncertain. This CDR3 comprises 14 residues. Deletions cut 3 bases from V and 0 bases from J, with 8 bases between. Germline V lookup: CDR1 LNHDA, CDR2 SQIVND (reference sequence). The CDR3 nucleotides are TGTGCCAGTAGTATGCCAGGTACTAACTATGGCTACACCTTC. It translates to CASSMPGTNYGYTF.

This sequence joins TRBV28 and TRBJ2-7; 12 positions match TRBD1. Germline trimming cut 3 bases from V and 0 bases from J; bases unmatched to any gene: 12. CDR3 size: 19 residues. Germline V lookup: CDR1 MDHEN, CDR2 SYDVKM. The DNA for the CDR3 is TGTGCCAGCAGTTTCAGCTTAGGGACAGGGGGCGAATTCTCCTACGAGCAGTACTTC. This gives the protein CASSFSLGTGGEFSYEQYF.

The sample holds a few counts of this clone. The CDR3 coding sequence is TGTGCCAGCAGCACAGTCTCCTACGAGCAGTACTTC. Encoded protein: CASSTVSYEQYF. This sequence joins TRBV7-8 and TRBJ2-7; no clear D gene. V was shortened by 5 bases and J by 0 bases, with 5 bases between the two germline ends. The CDR3 loop spans 12 amino acids. CDR1 and CDR2 from the germline V gene are SGHVS and FQNEAQ.

V usage is TRBV7-9 and J usage is TRBJ2-6; perhaps TRBD1 as D (7 bases). Trimming stripped 3 bases from V and 1 base from J, with 16 bases between. This CDR3 has 18 residues. Per germline, CDR1 SEHNR and CDR2 FQNEAQ (reference sequence). CDR3 DNA sequence: TGTGCCAGCAGCTTGCGGGTCAGGGGGGAATCTGGGGCCAACGTCCTGACTTTC. Translation gives CASSLRVRGESGANVLTF.

The chain is built from TRBV18 and TRBJ1-3; 9 bases align to TRBD1. The CDR3 extends over 16 amino acids. CDR1 KGHSH and CDR2 LQKENI come from the germline V gene. V shed 6 bases and J 4 bases; nucleotides not matched to a gene: 10. The CDR3 bases are TGTGCCAGCTCTAATACGGGACAGGGTTCAGGAAACACCATATATTTT. Encoded protein: CASSNTGQGSGNTIYF.

The chain combines TRBV30 with TRBJ1-5; TRBD1 is a possible D gene (5 bases). This CDR3 region has 17 residues. CDR1 is GTSNPN and CDR2 is SVGIG in the germline V gene (reference sequence). The V and J ends lost 3 bases and 4 bases respectively, with 22 bases between them. Here the CDR3 reads CAWSVGLPIVGNQPQHF. Written as DNA, the CDR3 is TGTGCCTGGAGCGTGGGACTTCCCATCGTGGGTAATCAGCCCCAGCATTTT. Full variable domain (rest looked up from reference TRBV30 and TRBJ1-5): SQTIHQWPATLVQPVGSPLSLECTVEGTSNPNLYWYRQAAGRGLQLLFYSVGIGQISSEVPQNLSASRPQDRQFILSSKKLLLSDSGFYLCAWSVGLPIVGNQPQHFGDGTRLSIL.

The V call is TRBV6-5, the J call TRBJ1-2, with 8 positions matching TRBD1. J gave up 8 bases and V 7 bases, and 6 bases lay outside the gene matches. From germline, CDR1 is MNHEY and CDR2 SVGAGI. The CDR3 runs to 12 residues. CDR3 sequence reads: CASTSTGGGYTF. The CDR3 bases are TGTGCCAGCACCTCAACAGGGGGAGGCTACACCTTC.

The table lists this clone with a few counts. The CDR3 reads CASNIQVGTEAFF. CDR3 DNA: TGTGCCAGCAACATACAGGTGGGCACTGAAGCTTTCTTT. The chain couples TRBV11-1 to TRBJ1-1; a weak D match, TRBD1 (5 bases). The CDR3 is 13 amino acids. Deletions cut 7 bases from V and 4 bases from J, with 13 bases between. The germline CDR1 and CDR2 sequences are SGHAT and FQDESV (reference sequence).

The V gene is TRBV7-9, the J gene TRBJ2-5, with D possibly TRBD1 on 6 matching bases. This CDR3 contains 16 residues. With 5 bases removed from V and 4 bases from J, the gap between germline ends came to 20 bases. Germline values: CDR1 SEHNR, CDR2 FQNEAQ (reference sequence). The CDR3 sequence: CASSLSSGTSGETQYF. In DNA form, the CDR3 reads TGTGCCAGCAGCCTTAGCTCCGGGACATCAGGAGAGACCCAGTACTTC.

The rearrangement uses TRBV7-9 and TRBJ2-1; TRBD2 aligns across 7 bases. The CDR3 length is 16 residues. Germline V gene sequence: CDR1 SEHNR, CDR2 FQNEAQ (reference sequence). Trimming removed 6 bases from V and 2 bases from J; junction bases left unmatched: 10. The CDR3 coding sequence is TGTGCCAGCAGTTCCCTCAAGGGGAGGGCCTACAATGAGCAGTTCTTC. Translation gives CASSSLKGRAYNEQFF.

The gene calls are TRBV7-2 and TRBJ2-5; 7 bases fit TRBD1. The end of the DNA is better explained by TRBJ2-7, so the J call may be wrong. The germline V gene has CDR1 SGHTA and CDR2 FQGNSA. The CDR3 length is 13 residues. Here the CDR3 DNA reads TGTGCCAGCAGCTCGTTGGACAGGTACGAGCAGTACTTC. It encodes CASSSLDRYEQYF.

The chain has TRBV2 and TRBJ1-4, with D perhaps matching TRBD1 (5 bases). The CDR3 runs 14 residues. Germline V gives CDR1 SNHLY, CDR2 FYNNEI. V was trimmed by 4 bases and J by 4 bases, leaving 10 bases between them. CDR3 in amino acids: CASSVGQSNEKLFF. The CDR3 DNA reads as TGTGCCAGCAGTGTAGGACAAAGTAATGAAAAACTGTTTTTT. Drawing the rest from reference TRBV2 and TRBJ1-4, the complete variable domain is EPEVTQTPSHQVTQMGQEVILRCVPISNHLYFYWYRQILGQKVEFLVSFYNNEISEKSEIFDDQFSVERPDGSNFTLKIRSTKLEDSAMYFCASSVGQSNEKLFFGSGTQLSVL.

The genes are TRBV7-9 and TRBJ2-7, with 10 positions matching TRBD2. V trimming: 5 bases; J trimming: 2 bases; junction bases outside the gene matches: 6. The CDR3 has 15 residues. Germline lookup yields CDR1 SEHNR and CDR2 FQNEAQ (reference sequence). CDR3: CASSQYSGGAYEQYF. The CDR3, as DNA: TGTGCCAGCAGCCAATACAGCGGGGGGGCCTACGAGCAGTACTTC.

V and J are TRBV6-5 and TRBJ2-1, with 7 nucleotides matching TRBD1. Germline lookup yields CDR1 MNHEY and CDR2 SVGAGI. The length of the CDR3 is 14 residues. The ends lost 6 bases at V and 8 bases at J; junction bases unmatched: 10. This chain's CDR3 is CASRGTVRGDEQFF. The CDR3 region has the DNA TGTGCCAGCAGGGGGACAGTCCGAGGCGATGAGCAGTTCTTC.

The chain recombines TRBV15 with TRBJ2-1, with a possible D match to TRBD1 (6 bases). CDR3 length: 17 residues. Germline loops: CDR1 LNHNV, CDR2 YYDKDF (reference sequence). Trimming pared 0 bases from V and 4 bases from J, leaving 16 bases between. The CDR3 sequence: CATSRDPLGHSYNEQFF. The CDR3, as DNA: TGTGCCACCAGCAGAGATCCTTTGGGACACTCGTACAATGAGCAGTTCTTC.

The CDR3: CASSTLSTGVYGYTF. The CDR3 bases are TGTGCCAGCTCTACTCTGAGCACAGGGGTCTATGGCTACACCTTC. The chain combines TRBV6-6 with TRBJ1-2, with 7 positions matching TRBD1. This CDR3 region has 15 residues. Unmatched junction bases numbered 13, after V lost 8 bases and J lost 4 bases. Germline V gene sequence: CDR1 MNHNY, CDR2 SVGAGI (reference sequence).

The chain combines TRBV10-3 with TRBJ1-6; 10 nucleotides match TRBD1. There are 15 residues in the CDR3. Per the germline V gene, CDR1 is ENHRY and CDR2 is SYGVKD. With 6 bases clipped from V and 10 bases from J, the junction kept 9 bases outside the gene matches. The CDR3 here is CAIRNRDRGYSPLHF. For the CDR3, the DNA is TGTGCCATCAGAAACCGGGACAGGGGCTACTCACCCCTCCACTTT.

J is TRBJ1-1 and V is TRBV6-1; no reliable D call. V lost 4 bases and J 4 bases, leaving 13 bases between the germline ends. Per germline, CDR1 MNHNS and CDR2 SASEGT. The CDR3 length is 14 residues. The CDR3 region has the DNA TGTGCCAGCAGTGTAGATGGAGGCATCACTGAAGCTTTCTTT. Its translation: CASSVDGGITEAFF.